The next 8 T cell receptor beta chains were all read from a single sample in a study of OX40 agonist ivuxolimab in advanced cancers. The library came from the immunoSEQ multiplex PCR assay. TCRdb's version of the immuneACCESS table is confined to in-frame rearrangements and falls short of the full clone set. An unresolved V gene accounts for under half of the shortfall where checked; the remainder is of unknown origin. The sample has fewer than 100,000 clones on record, 86% of them singletons. The ten largest make up over 0.6% of the sample. Here the sequenced sample was CD4+ or CD8+ T cells sorted from blood, taken in a trial of the OX40 agonist ivuxolimab. These receptor sequences come from an adult with an advanced solid tumor such as melanoma, head and neck, liver or kidney cancer.

About this clone itself: One end of the junction varies from germline; a read error may be responsible. The chain has TRBV28 and TRBJ2-1; 7 bases fit TRBD2. Germline lookup yields CDR1 MDHEN and CDR2 SYDVKM. The CDR3 totals 16 residues. The CDR3 reads CVSSRSFLAVSNEQFF. The CDR3 DNA follows: TGTGTCAGCAGTCGGTCCTTCCTAGCGGTTTCGAATGAGCAGTTCTTC.

V gene TRBV5-1 combines with J gene TRBJ1-4; possibly TRBD1 for D (5 bases). V was pared by 4 bases and J by 4 bases, with 17 bases between. CDR3 length: 16 amino acids. Germline V lookup: CDR1 SGHRS, CDR2 YFSETQ. CDR3 nucleotides: TGCGCCAGCAGCGTAGGCCTCGAGGGGCTTAATGAAAAACTGTTTTTT. Translated: CASSVGLEGLNEKLFF.

The J gene is TRBJ2-1, the V gene TRBV4-2, with 16 bases identical to TRBD2. This CDR3 contains 16 residues. V shed 1 base and J 8 bases; nucleotides not matched to a gene: 2. Germline V gene sequence: CDR1 LGHNA, CDR2 YNFKEQ. The CDR3 sequence is CASSQGGTSGGDEQFF. The CDR3 coding sequence is TGTGCCAGCAGCCAAGGAGGGACTAGCGGGGGGGATGAGCAGTTCTTC.

This chain uses TRBV28 with TRBJ2-5; maybe TRBD2 (6 bases). The CDR3 sequence is 15 residues long. V lost 2 bases and J 4 bases, leaving 14 bases between the germline ends. CDR1 MDHEN and CDR2 SYDVKM come from the germline V gene. The CDR3 DNA follows: TGTGCCAGCAGTTTAAGGTTGCGGGAAAGAGAGACCCAGTACTTC. Translated, it gives CASSLRLRERETQYF.

The gene calls are TRBV6-1 and TRBJ1-5; D not resolved. The CDR3 length is 12 residues. Trimming cost V 3 bases and J 4 bases, with 4 bases left between them. Germline CDR1 reads MNHNS; CDR2 reads SASEGT. Written as DNA, the CDR3 is TGTGCCAGCAGTGACTTTAATCAGCCCCAGCATTTT. Encoded protein: CASSDFNQPQHF.

The genes are TRBV7-6 and TRBJ2-3, with D maybe TRBD2 (5 bases). The CDR3 has 18 residues. Trimming removed 5 bases at V and 0 bases at J, with 21 bases between. Germline V gene lookup returns CDR1 SGHVS and CDR2 FNYEAQ. DNA for the CDR3: TGTGCCAGCAGCCCAAAATCTGTATCTCGGGGTAGCACAGATACGCAGTATTTT. Its translation is CASSPKSVSRGSTDTQYF.

The V gene is TRBV25-1, the J gene TRBJ2-5; D gene unclear. Gene TRBJ2-7 matches the end of the DNA better, so the J call may be wrong. The CDR3 totals 14 residues. Germline loops: CDR1 MGHDK, CDR2 SYGVNS. In DNA, the CDR3 is TGTGCCAGCAGTCTGGCAGGAAGCTCCTACGAGCAGTACTTC. Translating it yields CASSLAGSSYEQYF.

The chain combines TRBV7-2 with TRBJ2-5; 7 nucleotides agree with TRBD2. CDR3 length: 15 residues. Germline CDR1 reads SGHTA; CDR2 reads FQGNSA. Trimming removed 2 bases from V and 6 bases from J; junction bases left unmatched: 9. CDR3 DNA sequence: TGTGCCAGCAGCTTACCCGGCGGGAGAGGGAAGACCCAGTACTTC. The encoded protein is CASSLPGGRGKTQYF.